The 7 T cell receptor beta chains listed next were all sequenced from one sample in a study of CD8 T cells in Susac syndrome. With random hexamers, reverse transcription was performed on about 0.45 to 1 ug of RNA. TCRdb analysed the immunoSEQ multiplex PCR reads with MiXCR anew, one entry per CDR3 protein. This table holds around 270,000 distinct CDR3 sequences, 89% found once. Sample: CD8+ T cells from PBMCs. The receptors were gathered from a human donor with multiple sclerosis.

The chain has TRBV5-4 and TRBJ1-1; D is unresolved. Trimming cost V 3 bases and J 5 bases, with 17 bases left between them. This CDR3 region has 15 residues. CDR1 is SGHNT and CDR2 is YYREEE in the germline V gene (reference sequence). In nucleotides, the CDR3 is TGTGCCAGCAGCTCGGCTCCCCGTTCACAGACTGAAGCTTTCTTT. Translation gives CASSSAPRSQTEAFF.

This chain joins TRBV9 and TRBJ2-1; D is undetermined. The CDR3 sequence is 13 residues long. Germline V gene data show CDR1 as SGDLS and CDR2 as YYNGEE. V shed 0 bases and J shed 8 bases, with 9 bases lying between them. DNA for the CDR3: TGTGCCAGCAGCGTAGTAGGATGGGATGAGCAGTTCTTC. Translation gives CASSVVGWDEQFF.

This chain joins TRBV20-1 and TRBJ2-7, with 7 bases lining up with TRBD2. The CDR3 extends over 14 amino acids. V trimming: 0 bases; J trimming: 5 bases; junction bases outside the gene matches: 7. Germline V CDR1 and CDR2: DFQATT, SNEGSKA (reference sequence). CDR3 region: CSARDELAPHEQYF. CDR3 nucleotide sequence: TGCAGTGCTAGAGACGAACTAGCGCCCCACGAGCAGTACTTC.

The rearrangement links TRBV4-2 to TRBJ1-4, with D possibly matching TRBD1 (5 bases). The CDR3 has 15 amino acids. Trimming stripped 5 bases from V and 8 bases from J, with 18 bases between. Germline values: CDR1 LGHNA, CDR2 YNFKEQ. Here the CDR3 DNA reads TGTGCCAGCAGCGGTGGGACCGAAGGGGCGGAAAAACTGTTTTTT. Its protein is CASSGGTEGAEKLFF.

This clonotype was observed a single time. The rearrangement joins TRBV12-3 or TRBV12-4 to TRBJ2-2, with TRBD2 matching 7 bases. This CDR3 spans 15 amino acids. Trimming at V came to 6 bases and at J to 4 bases, leaving 8 bases not matched to a gene. For the CDR3, the DNA is TGTGCCAGCAGCCGACTAGCTCGACCCACCGGGGAGCTGTTTTTT. This codes for CASSRLARPTGELFF.

The rearrangement links TRBV12-3 or TRBV12-4 to TRBJ2-5; D might be TRBD1 or TRBD2, each matching 6 bases. This CDR3 contains 16 residues. V was pared by 5 bases and J by 5 bases, with 21 bases between. The CDR3 coding sequence is TGTGCCAGCAGTCTCAGCCAAATGACAGGAGGGGAGACCCAGTACTTC. Translating it yields CASSLSQMTGGETQYF.

This chain uses TRBV5-6 with TRBJ1-1, with D perhaps TRBD1 (6 bases). Germline CDR1 reads SGHDT; CDR2 reads YYEEEE. The CDR3 is 16 residues long. Trimming left V 3 bases short and J 1 base short, with 16 bases between. The CDR3 spells CASSWGPRGGNTEAFF. CDR3 sequence (DNA): TGTGCCAGCAGCTGGGGACCCAGGGGTGGGAACACTGAAGCTTTCTTT.